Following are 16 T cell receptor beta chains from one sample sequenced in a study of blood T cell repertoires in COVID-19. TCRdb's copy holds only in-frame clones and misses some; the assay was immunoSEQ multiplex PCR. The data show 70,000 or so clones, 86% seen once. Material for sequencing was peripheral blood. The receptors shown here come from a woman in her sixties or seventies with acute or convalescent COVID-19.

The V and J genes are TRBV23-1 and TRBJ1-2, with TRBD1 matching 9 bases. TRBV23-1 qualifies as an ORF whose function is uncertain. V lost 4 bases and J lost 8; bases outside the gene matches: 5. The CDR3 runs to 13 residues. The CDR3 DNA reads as TGCGCCAGCAGTCCCGGACAGGGGTTGGGCTACACCTTC. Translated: CASSPGQGLGYTF.

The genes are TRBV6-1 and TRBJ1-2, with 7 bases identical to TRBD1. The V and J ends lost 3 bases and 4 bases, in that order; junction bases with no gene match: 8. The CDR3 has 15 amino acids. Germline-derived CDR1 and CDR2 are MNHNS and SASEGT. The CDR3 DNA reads TGTGCCAGCAGTGAGAGGGGGCGGTCCGGCTATGGCTACACCTTC. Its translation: CASSERGRSGYGYTF.

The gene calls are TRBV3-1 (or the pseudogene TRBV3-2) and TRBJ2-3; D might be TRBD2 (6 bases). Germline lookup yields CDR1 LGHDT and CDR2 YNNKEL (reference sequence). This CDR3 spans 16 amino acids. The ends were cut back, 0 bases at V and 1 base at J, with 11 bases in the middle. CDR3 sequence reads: CASSQDRQRGTDTQYF. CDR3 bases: TGTGCCAGCAGCCAAGATAGGCAGCGGGGCACAGATACGCAGTATTTT.

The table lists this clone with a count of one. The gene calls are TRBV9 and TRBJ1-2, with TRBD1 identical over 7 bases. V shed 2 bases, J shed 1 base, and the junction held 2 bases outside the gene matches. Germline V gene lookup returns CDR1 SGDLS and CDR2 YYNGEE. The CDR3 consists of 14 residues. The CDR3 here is CASSVGQLNYGYTF. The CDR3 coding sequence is TGTGCCAGCAGCGTGGGACAGCTTAACTATGGCTACACCTTC.

The DNA for the CDR3 is TGTGCCAGCAGTTCAGGACGGACAGGGGTTGGACAGCCCCAGCATTTT. It specifies CASSSGRTGVGQPQHF. The chain links TRBV2 to TRBJ1-5; TRBD1 agrees at 9 bases. Germline CDR1 reads SNHLY; CDR2 reads FYNNEI. With V trimmed by 5 bases and J by 7 bases, 12 bases remained unmatched. This CDR3 is 16 amino acids long.

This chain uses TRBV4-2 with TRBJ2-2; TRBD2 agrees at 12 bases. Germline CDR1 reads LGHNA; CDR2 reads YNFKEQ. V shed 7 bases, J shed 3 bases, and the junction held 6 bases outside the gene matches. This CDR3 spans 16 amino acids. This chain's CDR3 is CASKPSGGVDTGELFF. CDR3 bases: TGTGCCAGCAAGCCTAGCGGGGGGGTGGACACCGGGGAGCTGTTTTTT.

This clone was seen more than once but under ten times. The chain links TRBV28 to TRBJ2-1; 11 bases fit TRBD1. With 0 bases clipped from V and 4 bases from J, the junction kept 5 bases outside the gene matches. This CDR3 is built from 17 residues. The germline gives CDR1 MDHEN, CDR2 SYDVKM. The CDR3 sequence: CASSLWKGTGGYNEQFF. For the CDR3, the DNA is TGTGCCAGCAGTTTATGGAAGGGGACAGGGGGATACAATGAGCAGTTCTTC.

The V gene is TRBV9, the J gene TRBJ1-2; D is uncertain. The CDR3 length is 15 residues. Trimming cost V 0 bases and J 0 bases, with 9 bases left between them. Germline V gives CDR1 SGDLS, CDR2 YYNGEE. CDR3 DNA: TGTGCCAGCAGCGTAGTCGCAGACTCTAACTATGGCTACACCTTC. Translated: CASSVVADSNYGYTF. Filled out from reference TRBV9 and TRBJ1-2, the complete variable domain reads DSGVTQTPKHLITATGQRVTLRCSPRSGDLSVYWYQQSLDQGLQFLIQYYNGEERAKGNILERFSAQQFPDLHSELNLSSLELGDSALYFCASSVVADSNYGYTFGSGTRLTVV.

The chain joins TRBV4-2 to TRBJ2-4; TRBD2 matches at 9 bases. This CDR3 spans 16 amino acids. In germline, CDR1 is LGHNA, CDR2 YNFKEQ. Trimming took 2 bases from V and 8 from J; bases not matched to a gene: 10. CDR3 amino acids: CASSQIWTSEEDIQYF. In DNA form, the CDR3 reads TGTGCCAGCAGCCAAATTTGGACTAGCGAGGAGGACATTCAGTACTTC.

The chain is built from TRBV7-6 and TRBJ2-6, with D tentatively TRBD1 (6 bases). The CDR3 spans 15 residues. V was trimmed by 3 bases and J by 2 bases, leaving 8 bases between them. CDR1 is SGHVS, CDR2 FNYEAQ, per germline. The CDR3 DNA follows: TGTGCCAGCAGCTTGCGGACAGCTGGGGCCAACGTCCTGACTTTC. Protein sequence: CASSLRTAGANVLTF.

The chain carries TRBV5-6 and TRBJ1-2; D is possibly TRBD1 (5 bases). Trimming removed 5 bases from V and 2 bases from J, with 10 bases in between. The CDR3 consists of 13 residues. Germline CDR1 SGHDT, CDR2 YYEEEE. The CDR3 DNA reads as TGTGCCAGCAGTCAAGACAGAAACTATGGCTACACCTTC. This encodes CASSQDRNYGYTF. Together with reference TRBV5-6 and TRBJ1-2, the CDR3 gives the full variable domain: DAGVTQSPTHLIKTRGQQVTLRCSPKSGHDTVSWYQQALGQGPQFIFQYYEEEERQRGNFPDRFSGHQFPNYSSELNVNALLLGDSALYLCASSQDRNYGYTFGSGTRLTVV.

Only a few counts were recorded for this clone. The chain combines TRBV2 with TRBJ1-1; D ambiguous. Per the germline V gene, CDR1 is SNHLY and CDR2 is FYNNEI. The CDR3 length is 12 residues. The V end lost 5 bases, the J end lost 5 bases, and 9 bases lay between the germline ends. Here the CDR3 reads CASSPGSTEAFF. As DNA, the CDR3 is TGTGCCAGCAGTCCAGGCTCGACTGAAGCTTTCTTT.

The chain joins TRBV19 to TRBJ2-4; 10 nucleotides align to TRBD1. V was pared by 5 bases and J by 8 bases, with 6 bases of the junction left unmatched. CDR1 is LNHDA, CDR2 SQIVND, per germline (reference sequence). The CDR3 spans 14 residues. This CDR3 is CASSLRTGGHIQYF. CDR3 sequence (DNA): TGTGCCAGTAGTCTTAGGACAGGGGGGCACATTCAGTACTTC.

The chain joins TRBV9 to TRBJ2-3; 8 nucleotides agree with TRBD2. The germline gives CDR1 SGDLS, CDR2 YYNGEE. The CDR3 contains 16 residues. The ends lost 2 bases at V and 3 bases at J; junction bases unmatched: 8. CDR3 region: CASSVLPGGRTDTQYF. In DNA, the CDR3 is TGTGCCAGCAGCGTGCTCCCGGGGGGGAGAACAGATACGCAGTATTTT.

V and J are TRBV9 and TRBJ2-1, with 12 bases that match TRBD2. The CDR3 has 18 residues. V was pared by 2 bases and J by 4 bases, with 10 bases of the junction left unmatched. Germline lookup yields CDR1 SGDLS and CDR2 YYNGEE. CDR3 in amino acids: CASSVTAPTSGGYNEQFF. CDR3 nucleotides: TGTGCCAGCAGCGTCACCGCCCCTACTAGCGGGGGGTACAATGAGCAGTTCTTC.

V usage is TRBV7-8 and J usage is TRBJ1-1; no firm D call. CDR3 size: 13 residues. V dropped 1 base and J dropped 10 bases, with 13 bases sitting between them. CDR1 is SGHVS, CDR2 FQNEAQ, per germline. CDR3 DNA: TGTGCCAGCAGCTTAGATCGCGGAGCGCGAGCTTTCTTT. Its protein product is CASSLDRGARAFF.